Only one count was recorded for the clone carrying this T cell receptor beta chain. This CDR3 region has 15 residues. Germline CDR1 SNHLY, CDR2 FYNNEI. J gave up 0 bases and V 10 bases, and 7 bases lay outside the gene matches. This entry belongs to a study of blood T cell repertoires in COVID-19. Study details: Material from acute and convalescent COVID-19 was sourced from the United States, Italy and Spain.

Sequenced by immunoSEQ multiplex PCR; TCRdb stores in-frame clones only, minus some. Here the sample spans some 220,000 clones, around 86% being singletons. The sequence came from a woman aged 40-49 years with acute COVID-19. Sequencing was carried out using PBMCs or T cells enriched from blood (not recorded which). The chain couples TRBV2 to TRBJ1-1; 11 nucleotides match TRBD1. CDR3 coding DNA: TGTGCCACCACGGGACAGGGGGTCCTGAACACTGAAGCTTTCTTT. Its protein is CATTGQGVLNTEAFF. Based on the CDR3 plus reference TRBV2 and TRBJ1-1, the full variable domain is EPEVTQTPSHQVTQMGQEVILRCVPISNHLYFYWYRQILGQKVEFLVSFYNNEISEKSEIFDDQFSVERPDGSNFTLKIRSTKLEDSAMYFCATTGQGVLNTEAFFGQGTRLTVV.